These T cell receptor beta chains were read from a single sample in a study of tumor-infiltrating lymphocytes in localized non-small cell lung cancer. Some clones are missing from TCRdb's copy, which holds only in-frame ones; the method was immunoSEQ multiplex PCR. Of about 12,000 clones listed, approximately 84% are singletons. The specimen was lung tumor tissue. The receptor source for this set is a human donor with non-small cell lung cancer. The CDR3 runs from the conserved cysteine through the conserved F or W.

V gene	CDR3 protein
TRBV30	CAWSWAGSGNTIYF
TRBV30	CAWSPRNGQPQHF
TRBV29-1	CSVPPGGTLVGEQFF
TRBV6-5	CASSYSFRVYF
TRBV20-1	CSAQQETQYF
TRBV28	CASSPYRPGGWDQPQHF
TRBV15	CATSRDYRTGGVNTQYF
TRBV7-2	CASSHPGTDTQYF
TRBV7-9	CASTGTYEQYF
TRBV7-8	CASSFKGNTIYF
TRBV5-1	CASSLAGRGRISYEQYF
TRBV7-8	CASSLARVDQPQHF
TRBV18	CASSRDRGVDGYTF
TRBV2	CASRAEGQEQFF
TRBV14	CATARGANEKLFF
TRBV4-2	CASSHVRDGLSYEQYF
TRBV7-3	CASSSHKGQGIGEQYF
TRBV18	CASSPGSEQYF
TRBV5-1	CASSLVTAYNEQFF
TRBV5-1	CASSLDRGRETQYF
TRBV4-1	CASSLGTGAYNEQFF
TRBV14	CASSQDLGDRGYHNEQFF
TRBV11-1	CASSLNPLPAYGYTF
TRBV6-1	CASRLHYEQYF
TRBV30	CAWSRETSGTPYEQYF
TRBV7-2	CASSSKINQPQHF
TRBV28	CASSWNPPGYGYTF
TRBV4-1	CASSQAHSGSLAKNIQYF
TRBV10-2	CASSESYVSNYGYTF
TRBV6-5	CASRTVKNTEAFF
TRBV4-1	CASSPRDRGREQYF
TRBV6-5	CASSGIMDVNYGYTF
TRBV7-7	CASSPLPGQEAFF
TRBV5-5	CASSLRQAFSEAFF
TRBV4-1	CASSQAGAEQETQYF
TRBV7-6	CASSSTGFGEQFF
TRBV2	CASREDRGPRELFF
TRBV5-1	CATSLGLAGVYEQYF
TRBV28	CASSAGGLGYTF
TRBV29-1	CSAVTDPNQPQHF
TRBV9	CASSGLTGTDTQYF
TRBV30	CAWSVNGIYGYTF
TRBV6-1	CASSWTGDSNQPQHF
TRBV28	CASSLAYKPLDEQYF
TRBV6-5	CASSYLETNTEAFF
TRBV4-2	CASSQDQGSSYEQYF
TRBV5-1	CASSLSTGGGQPQHF
TRBV30	CAWSDTGYEQYF
TRBV29-1	CSVRQYYQETQYF